Listed below are T cell receptor beta chains from one sample, sequenced in a study of cytomegalovirus exposure and HLA in healthy donors. Generated by immunoSEQ multiplex PCR, the TCRdb table keeps only in-frame clones and is missing some. The sample carries 120,000 or so clones, 65% to 80% recorded once. Sequenced: PBMCs. The receptors shown here come from a man aged 30-40 years in good health and CMV-seropositive. Each CDR3 is given with its conserved first and last residue. D genes are given only for firm matches. The size field is filled for only some rows; it gives once, few, many or a size class.

cdr3_length j_call d_call clone_size v_call cdr3_nt cdr3_aa
15 TRBJ2-1 TRBD1 NA TRBV18 TGTGCCAGCTCAGCCACAGGGGGCTCCTACAATGAGCAGTTCTTC CASSATGGSYNEQFF
17 TRBJ1-5 NA once TRBV21-1 TGTGCCAGCAGCAAAGGGGCGGGGGGGGCTCCCAATCAGCCCCAGCATTTT CASSKGAGGAPNQPQHF
16 TRBJ1-1 TRBD1 NA TRBV18 TGTGCCAGCTCACTTCGACAGGGGGAGCTGAACACCGAAGCTTTCTTT CASSLRQGELNTEAFF
14 TRBJ2-1 TRBD2 NA TRBV5-1 TGCGCCAGCAGCTCTGGACTAGCTTACAATGAGCAGTTCTTC CASSSGLAYNEQFF
11 TRBJ1-6 NA NA TRBV11-2 TGTGCCAGCAGCTCAGGGGAGCGCCTCCACTTT CASSSGERLHF
16 TRBJ2-5 NA NA TRBV11-3 TGTGCCAGCAGCTTCCCTGGCGGGGGCCGGGGAGAGACCCAGTACTTC CASSFPGGGRGETQYF
11 TRBJ2-7 NA NA TRBV2 TGTGCCAGCAGCCCCAGTTCCGAGCAGTACTTC CASSPSSEQYF
16 TRBJ2-5 NA NA TRBV11-2 TGTGCCAGCAGCCGGACGGGCGGGGTGTTCCAAGAGACCCAGTACTTC CASSRTGGVFQETQYF
14 TRBJ1-2 TRBD1 once TRBV6-6 TGTGCCAGCAGTACACCGGACAGGCTCTATGGCTACACCTTC CASSTPDRLYGYTF
14 TRBJ2-5 NA NA TRBV15 TGTGCCACCAGAGACTCCCAGGGAAAGGAGACCCAGTACTTC CATRDSQGKETQYF
13 TRBJ1-6 NA NA TRBV2 TGTGCCAGCAGTGAGAGTAGGGAGGGACCCCTCCACTTT CASSESREGPLHF
13 TRBJ2-1 NA NA TRBV6-1 TGTGCCAGCAGGACGGACACCAGCAATGAGCAGTTCTTC CASRTDTSNEQFF
14 TRBJ1-6 NA few TRBV6-6 TGTGCCAGCAGTTACAACCAGGGCTCCTCACCCCTCCACTTT CASSYNQGSSPLHF
16 TRBJ1-3 TRBD1 NA TRBV4-1 TGCGCCAGCAGCATGGGACAGGCAGCCTCTGGAAACACCATATATTTT CASSMGQAASGNTIYF
16 TRBJ1-6 NA once TRBV6-1 TGTGCCAGCAGTGAAGCTAAAGGGATAGGGGATTCACCCCTCCACTTT CASSEAKGIGDSPLHF
15 TRBJ2-7 TRBD2 once TRBV5-4 TGTGCCAGCAGCCCCGATCCGGCGGGGGGGCGCGAGCAGTACTTC CASSPDPAGGREQYF
16 TRBJ2-1 TRBD2 few TRBV6-5 TGTGCCAGCAGTTCGCCCGTAGGGACTAGCTACAATGAGCAGTTCTTC CASSSPVGTSYNEQFF
11 TRBJ2-7 NA NA TRBV7-9 TGTTCCGCGGGTACTAACTACGAGCAGTACTTC CSAGTNYEQYF
15 TRBJ1-3 TRBD1 NA TRBV7-2 TGTGCCAGCAGCCGACAGGGGACAGCTGGAAACACCATATATTTT CASSRQGTAGNTIYF
12 TRBJ2-7 NA NA TRBV11-2 TGTGCCAGCAGCCCTCAAGGGGACGAGCAGTACTTC CASSPQGDEQYF
14 TRBJ1-6 NA NA TRBV5-5 TGTGCCAGTTCCTTGGACACTTCTAATTCACCCCTCCACTTT CASSLDTSNSPLHF
14 TRBJ2-3 TRBD1 NA TRBV19 TGTGCCAGTAGTATGGACGGACAGGTAGATACGCAGTATTTT CASSMDGQVDTQYF
14 TRBJ2-2 TRBD2 NA TRBV6-1 TGTGCCAGCAGGGCCGGGGGGGACTCCGGGGAGCTGTTTTTT CASRAGGDSGELFF
15 TRBJ2-7 NA NA TRBV7-9 TGTGCCAGCAGCTCGACAGGCCCTCTCTACTACGAGCAGTACTTC CASSSTGPLYYEQYF
14 TRBJ2-1 NA once TRBV7-7 TGTGCCAGCAGCTCCCCGGGTCAACTCAATGAGCAGTTCTTC CASSSPGQLNEQFF
13 TRBJ2-1 NA few TRBV30 TGTGCCTGGAGTGTAGAGGGCACTAATGAGCAGTTCTTC CAWSVEGTNEQFF
15 TRBJ2-7 TRBD1 once TRBV19 TGTGCCAGTAGCATGGGGACAGGGGGACCCTACGAGCAGTACTTC CASSMGTGGPYEQYF
13 TRBJ1-6 NA NA TRBV27 TGTGCCAGCGGAGGGTCCTATAATTCACCCCTCCACTTT CASGGSYNSPLHF
15 TRBJ2-1 TRBD2 NA TRBV5-4 TGTGCCAGCAGCTTCAGCGGGGGCACCTTTTGGGAGCAGTTCTTC CASSFSGGTFWEQFF
14 TRBJ1-3 TRBD1 NA TRBV5-6 TGTGCCAGCAGCTACAGGGGGCGCAGAAACACCATATATTTT CASSYRGRRNTIYF
15 TRBJ1-2 NA NA TRBV29-1 TGCAGCGCTGCGAGGGACAACGAAGCTAACTATGGCTACACCTTC CSAARDNEANYGYTF
18 TRBJ2-3 TRBD2 once TRBV7-9 TGTGCCAGCAGCGCCCGTCGCCCCGGGACTACTCCCACAGATACGCAGTATTTT CASSARRPGTTPTDTQYF
14 TRBJ2-7 TRBD1 NA TRBV7-6 TGTGCCAGCAGCTTACCAGGGGGCGCGGGGGAGCAGTACTTC CASSLPGGAGEQYF
14 TRBJ2-5 TRBD1 NA TRBV6-5 TGTGCCAGCAGTTACTCCACAGGGGGGGAGACCCAGTACTTC CASSYSTGGETQYF
22 TRBJ2-2 TRBD2 NA TRBV5-1 TGCGCCAGCAGCTTGGTCGGATTCGGCGGGGGAACTCCCTCTGCGACCACCGGGGAGCTGTTTTTT CASSLVGFGGGTPSATTGELFF
14 TRBJ1-2 NA NA TRBV6-1 TGTGCCAGCACTTGGGACACAGCTAACTATGGCTACACCTTC CASTWDTANYGYTF
14 TRBJ2-7 TRBD1 NA TRBV2 TGTGCCAGCAAACCCCGGGACAGGACGTACGAGCAGTACTTC CASKPRDRTYEQYF
15 TRBJ1-4 TRBD1 few TRBV4-1 TGCGCCAGCAGCCCGGATACAGGGGGGAATGAAAAACTGTTTTTT CASSPDTGGNEKLFF
15 TRBJ2-3 TRBD1 once TRBV25-1 TGTGCCAGCAGTGACGGACAGGGTATAACAGATACGCAGTATTTT CASSDGQGITDTQYF
16 TRBJ2-7 TRBD2 NA TRBV4-2 TGTGCCAGCAGCCAATCGACTAGCGGGGGGACTTACGAGCAGCACTTC CASSQSTSGGTYEQHF
15 TRBJ1-1 NA NA TRBV5-1 TGCGCCAGCAGCTTGGGCGACGGGGGTTATTGGGAAGCTTTCTTT CASSLGDGGYWEAFF
13 TRBJ1-2 NA once TRBV18 TGTGCCAGCTCACCGCTCGACAGCTATGGCTACACCTTC CASSPLDSYGYTF
15 TRBJ2-3 NA NA TRBV7-8 TGTGCCAGCAGCTTAGGGACAGCGAGCACAGATACGCAGTATTTT CASSLGTASTDTQYF
15 TRBJ2-1 NA NA TRBV5-1 TGCGCCAGCTATCAAAGCGGTAGCTCCTACAATGAGCAGTTCTTC CASYQSGSSYNEQFF
11 TRBJ1-2 NA NA TRBV21-1 TGTGCCAGGGGGGGACGCCTTGGCTACACCTTC CARGGRLGYTF
13 TRBJ2-7 NA few TRBV18 TGTGCCAGCTCACCTTCAGGGGGGTACGAGCAGTACTTC CASSPSGGYEQYF
13 TRBJ2-7 NA NA TRBV7-9 TGTTCCAGCAGCGGTGCGGGGCTTAACGAGCAGTACTTC CSSSGAGLNEQYF
14 TRBJ1-1 TRBD1 few TRBV25-1 TGTGCCAGCAGTGAAAACAGGGGGAACACTGAAGCTTTCTTT CASSENRGNTEAFF
16 TRBJ2-5 TRBD1 few TRBV19 TGTGCCAGTAGTCCCCGCCGGGACAGGGCGCAAGAGACCCAGTACTTC CASSPRRDRAQETQYF
13 TRBJ2-3 NA NA TRBV9 TGTGCCAGCAGCCAACTTGGCACAGATACGCAGTATTTT CASSQLGTDTQYF